This TCR beta chain was observed in a study of T-cell reconstitution after alpha-beta-depleted transplantation in children. As it was prepared, the TCRbeta library received unique molecular identifiers. MiXCR, run by TCRdb on the PCR reads, gives a single entry per CDR3 protein. The profile covers fewer than 550,000 distinct CDR3 sequences, with about 17% appearing a single time and less than 30% taken by the ten largest. This clonotype was found a few times. Sequencing used PBMCs, mostly from graft donor cells, obtained 360 days after TCRalphabeta/CD19-depleted stem cell transplant. The source is a boy younger than two who had a stem cell transplant for Wiskott-Aldrich syndrome, so the T cells may come from the graft donor.

The CDR3 protein is CASSFLAAPGNGELFF. CDR3 coding DNA: TGTGCCAGCAGCTTCTTAGCGGCCCCTGGTAACGGGGAGCTGTTTTTT. The J gene is TRBJ2-2, the V gene TRBV11-2; D may be TRBD2 (6 bases). Germline CDR1 and CDR2: SGHAT and FQNNGV. The length of the CDR3 is 16 residues. V was shortened by 3 bases and J by 7 bases, with 18 bases between the two germline ends.